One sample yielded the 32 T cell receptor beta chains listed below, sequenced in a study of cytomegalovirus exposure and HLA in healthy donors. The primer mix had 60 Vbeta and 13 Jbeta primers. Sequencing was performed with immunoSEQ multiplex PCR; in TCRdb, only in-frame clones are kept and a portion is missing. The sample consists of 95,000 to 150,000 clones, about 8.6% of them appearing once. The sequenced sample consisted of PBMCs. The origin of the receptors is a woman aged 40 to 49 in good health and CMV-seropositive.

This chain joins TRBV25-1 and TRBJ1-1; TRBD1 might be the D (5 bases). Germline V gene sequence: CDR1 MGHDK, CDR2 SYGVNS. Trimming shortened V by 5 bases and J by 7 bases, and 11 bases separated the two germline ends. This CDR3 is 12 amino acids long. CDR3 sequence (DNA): TGTGCCAGCAGTCTAGGGGTAGGTGAAGCTTTCTTT. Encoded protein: CASSLGVGEAFF.

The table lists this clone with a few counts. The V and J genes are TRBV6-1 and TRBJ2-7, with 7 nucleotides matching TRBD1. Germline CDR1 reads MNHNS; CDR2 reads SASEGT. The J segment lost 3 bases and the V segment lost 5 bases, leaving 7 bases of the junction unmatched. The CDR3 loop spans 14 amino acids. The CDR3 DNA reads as TGTGCCAGCAGTATCCGGGGACAGCTCTACGAGCAGTACTTC. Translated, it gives CASSIRGQLYEQYF.

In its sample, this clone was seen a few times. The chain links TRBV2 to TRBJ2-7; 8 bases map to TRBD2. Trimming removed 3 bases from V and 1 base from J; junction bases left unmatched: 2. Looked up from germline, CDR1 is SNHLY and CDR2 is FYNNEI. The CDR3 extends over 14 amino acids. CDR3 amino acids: CASSDGRASYEQYF. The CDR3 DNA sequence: TGTGCCAGCAGTGACGGGAGGGCTTCCTACGAGCAGTACTTC.

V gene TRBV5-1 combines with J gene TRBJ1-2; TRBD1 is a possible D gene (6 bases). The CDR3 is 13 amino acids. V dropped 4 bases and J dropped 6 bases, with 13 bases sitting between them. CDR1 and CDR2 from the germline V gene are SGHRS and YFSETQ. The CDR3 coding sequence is TGCGCCAGCAGCGATACAGGGAGGGATGGCTACACCTTC. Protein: CASSDTGRDGYTF.

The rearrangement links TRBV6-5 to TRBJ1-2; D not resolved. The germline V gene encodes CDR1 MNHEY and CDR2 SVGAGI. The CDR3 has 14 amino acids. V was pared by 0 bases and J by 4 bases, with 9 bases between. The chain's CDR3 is CASSYSNAAYGYTF. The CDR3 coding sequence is TGTGCCAGCAGTTACTCGAATGCGGCCTATGGCTACACCTTC.

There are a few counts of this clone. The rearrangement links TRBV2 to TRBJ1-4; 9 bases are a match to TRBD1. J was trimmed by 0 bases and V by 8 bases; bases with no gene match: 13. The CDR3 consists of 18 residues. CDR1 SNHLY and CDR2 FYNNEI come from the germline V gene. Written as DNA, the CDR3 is TGTGCCAGCGGACCGGGACAGGGTTTCGGGGCAACTAATGAAAAACTGTTTTTT. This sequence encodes CASGPGQGFGATNEKLFF.

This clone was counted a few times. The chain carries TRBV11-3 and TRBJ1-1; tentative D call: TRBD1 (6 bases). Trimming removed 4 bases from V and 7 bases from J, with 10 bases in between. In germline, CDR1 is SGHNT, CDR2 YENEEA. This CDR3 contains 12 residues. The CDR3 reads CASSSTDSEAFF. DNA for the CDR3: TGTGCCAGCAGCTCCACGGACAGTGAAGCTTTCTTT.

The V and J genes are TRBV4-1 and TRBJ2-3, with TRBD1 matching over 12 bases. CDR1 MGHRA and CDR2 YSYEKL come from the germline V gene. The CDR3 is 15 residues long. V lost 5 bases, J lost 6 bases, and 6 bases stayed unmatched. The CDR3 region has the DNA TGCGCCAGCAGCGCCCGGGACAGGGGGCGGGATACGCAGTATTTT. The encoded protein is CASSARDRGRDTQYF.

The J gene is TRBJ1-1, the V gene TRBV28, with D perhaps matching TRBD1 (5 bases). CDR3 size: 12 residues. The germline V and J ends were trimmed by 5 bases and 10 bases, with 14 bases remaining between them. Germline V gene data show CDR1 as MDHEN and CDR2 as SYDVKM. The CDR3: CASSLFRVGAFF. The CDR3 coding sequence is TGTGCCAGCAGTCTTTTCAGGGTGGGAGCTTTCTTT.

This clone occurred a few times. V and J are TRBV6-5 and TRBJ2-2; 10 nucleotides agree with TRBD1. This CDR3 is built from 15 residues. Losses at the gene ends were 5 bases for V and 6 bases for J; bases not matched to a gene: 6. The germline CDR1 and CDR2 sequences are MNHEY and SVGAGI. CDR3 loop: CASSISGTGAGELFF. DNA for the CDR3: TGTGCCAGCAGTATTTCCGGGACAGGGGCCGGGGAGCTGTTTTTT.

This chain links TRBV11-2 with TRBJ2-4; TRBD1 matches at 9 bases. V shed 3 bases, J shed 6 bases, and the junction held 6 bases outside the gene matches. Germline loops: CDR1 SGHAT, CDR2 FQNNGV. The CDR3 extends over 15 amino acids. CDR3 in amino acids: CASSLGGQGGNIQYF. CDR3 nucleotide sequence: TGTGCCAGCAGCTTGGGGGGACAGGGTGGAAACATTCAGTACTTC.

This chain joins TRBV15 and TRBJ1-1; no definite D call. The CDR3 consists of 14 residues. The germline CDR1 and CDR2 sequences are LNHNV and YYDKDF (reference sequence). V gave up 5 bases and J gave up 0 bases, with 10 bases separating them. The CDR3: CATSSQRVNTEAFF. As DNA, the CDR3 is TGTGCCACCAGCTCTCAGCGCGTGAACACTGAAGCTTTCTTT.

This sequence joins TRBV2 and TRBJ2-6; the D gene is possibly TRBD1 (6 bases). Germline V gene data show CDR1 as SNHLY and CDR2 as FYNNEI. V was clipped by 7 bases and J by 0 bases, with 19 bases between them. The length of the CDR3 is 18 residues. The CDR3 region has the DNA TGTGCCAGCACCCGAAATCCGGACAGAATCTCTGGGGCCAACGTCCTGACTTTC. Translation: CASTRNPDRISGANVLTF.

The DNA of the CDR3 is TGTGCCAGCAGGCAAACAAGCGCGAACACCGGGGAGCTGTTTTTT. Protein sequence: CASRQTSANTGELFF. The rearrangement links TRBV28 to TRBJ2-2; no definite D call. Trimming shortened V by 6 bases and J by 0 bases, and 11 bases separated the two germline ends. CDR3 size: 15 residues. Germline-derived CDR1 and CDR2 are MDHEN and SYDVKM. The entire variable domain, with the rest obtained from reference TRBV28 and TRBJ2-2, is as follows: DVKVTQSSRYLVKRTGEKVFLECVQDMDHENMFWYRQDPGLGLRLIYFSYDVKMKEKGDIPEGYSVSREKKERFSLILESASTNQTSMYLCASRQTSANTGELFFGEGSRLTVL.

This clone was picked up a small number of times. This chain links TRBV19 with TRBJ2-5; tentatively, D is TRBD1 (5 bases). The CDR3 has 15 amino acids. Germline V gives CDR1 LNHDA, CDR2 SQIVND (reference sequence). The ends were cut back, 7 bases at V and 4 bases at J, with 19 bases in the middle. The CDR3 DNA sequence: TGTGCCAGTACCCTCCAGTTGGCAGGGCTAGAGACCCAGTACTTC. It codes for CASTLQLAGLETQYF.

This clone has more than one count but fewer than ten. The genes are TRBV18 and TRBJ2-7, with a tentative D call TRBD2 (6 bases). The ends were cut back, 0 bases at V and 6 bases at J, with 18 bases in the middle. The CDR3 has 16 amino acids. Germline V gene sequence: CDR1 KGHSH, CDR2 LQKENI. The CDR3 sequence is CASSPPGGEGWLEQYF. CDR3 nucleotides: TGTGCCAGCTCACCACCGGGGGGTGAAGGTTGGCTCGAGCAGTACTTC. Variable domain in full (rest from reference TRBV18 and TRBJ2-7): NAGVMQNPRHLVRRRGQEARLRCSPMKGHSHVYWYRQLPEEGLKFMVYLQKENIIDESGMPKERFSAEFPKEGPSILRIQQVVRGDSAAYFCASSPPGGEGWLEQYFGPGTRLTVT.

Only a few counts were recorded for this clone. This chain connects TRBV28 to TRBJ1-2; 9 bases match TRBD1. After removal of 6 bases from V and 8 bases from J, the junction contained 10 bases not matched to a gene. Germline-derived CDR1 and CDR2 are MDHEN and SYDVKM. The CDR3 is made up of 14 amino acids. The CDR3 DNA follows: TGTGCCAGCAGGGGGACAGGGCCTGCTGCCGGCTACACCTTC. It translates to CASRGTGPAAGYTF.

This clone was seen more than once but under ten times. The CDR3 DNA is TGTGCCAGCAGCCATCAGTACGAGCAGTACTTC. This encodes CASSHQYEQYF. The rearrangement links TRBV5-6 to TRBJ2-7; D gene ambiguous. V lost 4 bases and J lost 4, with 6 bases in between. Germline V lookup: CDR1 SGHDT, CDR2 YYEEEE. CDR3 length: 11 amino acids.

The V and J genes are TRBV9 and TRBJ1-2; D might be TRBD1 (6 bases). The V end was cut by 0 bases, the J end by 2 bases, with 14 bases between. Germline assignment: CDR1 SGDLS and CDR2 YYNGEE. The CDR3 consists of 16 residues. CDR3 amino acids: CASSVEGGSWNYGYTF. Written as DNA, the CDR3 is TGTGCCAGCAGCGTAGAGGGGGGGTCTTGGAACTATGGCTACACCTTC.

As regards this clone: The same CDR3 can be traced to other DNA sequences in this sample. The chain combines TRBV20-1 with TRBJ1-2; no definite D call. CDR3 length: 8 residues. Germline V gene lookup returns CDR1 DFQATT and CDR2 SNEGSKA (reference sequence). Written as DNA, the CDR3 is TGCAGCGCTGGCGGCTACACCTTC. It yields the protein CSAGGYTF.

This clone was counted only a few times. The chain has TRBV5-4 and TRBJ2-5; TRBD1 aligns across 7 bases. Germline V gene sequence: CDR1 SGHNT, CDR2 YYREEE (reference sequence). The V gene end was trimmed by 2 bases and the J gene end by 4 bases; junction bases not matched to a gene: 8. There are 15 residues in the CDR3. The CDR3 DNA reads TGTGCCAGCAGCTTAAACAGGGGATTGACAGAGACCCAGTACTTC. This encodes CASSLNRGLTETQYF. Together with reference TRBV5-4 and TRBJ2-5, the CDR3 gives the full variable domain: ETGVTQSPTHLIKTRGQQVTLRCSSQSGHNTVSWYQQALGQGPQFIFQYYREEENGRGNFPPRFSGLQFPNYSSELNVNALELDDSALYLCASSLNRGLTETQYFGPGTRLLVL.

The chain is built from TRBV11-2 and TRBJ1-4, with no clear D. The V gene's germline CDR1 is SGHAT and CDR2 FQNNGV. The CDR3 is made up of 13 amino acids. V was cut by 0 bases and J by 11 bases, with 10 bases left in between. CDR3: CASSLDNGRKLFF. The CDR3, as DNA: TGTGCCAGCAGCTTAGATAACGGGAGGAAACTGTTTTTT.

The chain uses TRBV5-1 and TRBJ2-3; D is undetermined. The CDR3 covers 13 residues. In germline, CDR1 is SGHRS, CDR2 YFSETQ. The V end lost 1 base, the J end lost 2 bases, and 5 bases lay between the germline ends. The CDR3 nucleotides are TGCGCCAGCAGCTTGCAGTACACAGATACGCAGTATTTT. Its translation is CASSLQYTDTQYF.

The CDR3 loop reads CASSLYRDRDNEQFF. The CDR3 nucleotides are TGTGCCAGCAGCCTATATAGAGACAGGGACAATGAGCAGTTCTTC. The chain is built from TRBV7-2 and TRBJ2-1, with 7 bases aligning to TRBD1. Germline-derived CDR1 and CDR2 are SGHTA and FQGNSA. The CDR3 totals 15 residues. V was pared by 5 bases and J by 5 bases, with 9 bases of the junction left unmatched.

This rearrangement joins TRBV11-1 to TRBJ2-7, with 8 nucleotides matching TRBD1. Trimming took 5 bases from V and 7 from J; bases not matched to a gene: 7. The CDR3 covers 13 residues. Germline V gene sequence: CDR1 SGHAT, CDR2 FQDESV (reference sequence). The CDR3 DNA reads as TGTGCCAGCAGCCATACAGGGGGGCGAGAGCAGTACTTC. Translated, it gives CASSHTGGREQYF.

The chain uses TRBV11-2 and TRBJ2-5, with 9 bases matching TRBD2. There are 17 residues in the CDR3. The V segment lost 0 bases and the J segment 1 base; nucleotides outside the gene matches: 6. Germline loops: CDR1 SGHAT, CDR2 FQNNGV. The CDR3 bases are TGTGCCAGCAGCTTAGAGTGGCCTAGCGGGGTCCAAGAGACCCAGTACTTC. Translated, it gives CASSLEWPSGVQETQYF.

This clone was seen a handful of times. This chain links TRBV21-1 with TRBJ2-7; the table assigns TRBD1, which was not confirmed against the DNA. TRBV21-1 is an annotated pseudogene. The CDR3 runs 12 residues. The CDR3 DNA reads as TGTGCCAGCAAGGGACAGGGTGCCGAGCAGTACTTC. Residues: CASKGQGAEQYF.

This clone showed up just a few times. In DNA, the CDR3 is TGCGCCAGCAGCCTAGGGGACAGGGGTAGCGAAAAACTGTTTTTT. It specifies CASSLGDRGSEKLFF. J is TRBJ1-4 and V is TRBV5-1; 10 bases match TRBD1. In germline, CDR1 is SGHRS, CDR2 YFSETQ. The CDR3 spans 15 residues. The V gene end was trimmed by 4 bases and the J gene end by 8 bases; junction bases not matched to a gene: 8.

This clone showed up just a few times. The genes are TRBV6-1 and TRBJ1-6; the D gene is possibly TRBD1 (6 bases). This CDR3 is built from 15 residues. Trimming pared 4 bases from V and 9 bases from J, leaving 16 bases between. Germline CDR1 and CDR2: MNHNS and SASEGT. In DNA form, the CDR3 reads TGTGCCAGCAGTGTACAGACAGGTTCTGGTTCACCCCTCCACTTT. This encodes CASSVQTGSGSPLHF.

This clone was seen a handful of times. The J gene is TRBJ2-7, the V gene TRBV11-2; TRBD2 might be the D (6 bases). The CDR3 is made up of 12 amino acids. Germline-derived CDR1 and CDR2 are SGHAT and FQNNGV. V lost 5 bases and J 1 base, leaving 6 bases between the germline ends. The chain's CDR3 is CASSRGSYEQYF. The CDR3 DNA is TGTGCCAGCAGCCGGGGGTCCTACGAGCAGTACTTC. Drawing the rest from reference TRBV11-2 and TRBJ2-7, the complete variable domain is EAGVAQSPRYKIIEKRQSVAFWCNPISGHATLYWYQQILGQGPKLLIQFQNNGVVDDSQLPKDRFSAERLKGVDSTLKIQPAKLEDSAVYLCASSRGSYEQYFGPGTRLTVT.

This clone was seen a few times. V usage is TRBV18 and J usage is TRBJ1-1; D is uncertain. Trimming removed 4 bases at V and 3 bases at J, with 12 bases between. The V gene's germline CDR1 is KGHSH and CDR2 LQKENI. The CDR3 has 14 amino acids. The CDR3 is CASSLLRGDTEAFF. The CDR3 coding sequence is TGTGCCAGCTCACTATTGCGCGGGGACACTGAAGCTTTCTTT. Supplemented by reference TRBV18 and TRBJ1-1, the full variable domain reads NAGVMQNPRHLVRRRGQEARLRCSPMKGHSHVYWYRQLPEEGLKFMVYLQKENIIDESGMPKERFSAEFPKEGPSILRIQQVVRGDSAAYFCASSLLRGDTEAFFGQGTRLTVV.

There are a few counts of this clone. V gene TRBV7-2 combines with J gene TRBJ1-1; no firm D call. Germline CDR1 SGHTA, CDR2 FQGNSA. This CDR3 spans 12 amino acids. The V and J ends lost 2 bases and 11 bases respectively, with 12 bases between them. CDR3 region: CASSLYGLPAFF. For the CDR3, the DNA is TGTGCCAGCAGCTTATATGGGCTGCCGGCTTTCTTT.